One T cell receptor (beta chain) is described in this entry. Its antigen is still unknown. The data originate from a study of monozygotic twins with inflammatory bowel disease. There were eight separate reactions per sample in which cDNA was made. TCRdb reprocessed the 5' RACE reads and keeps a single row for each CDR3 protein, giving no DNA. This sample's table has approximately 330,000 distinct CDR3 sequences. General study points: IBD patients carried less diverse TCRbeta repertoires (inverse Simpson) than healthy co-twins.

The V gene's germline CDR1 is SEHNR and CDR2 FQNEAQ (reference sequence). The CDR3 runs 14 residues. The V and J genes are TRBV7-9 and TRBJ1-1; the D call from TCRdb, TRBD1, cannot be confirmed without DNA. The clonotype originates from a human donor with ulcerative colitis or Crohn's disease, or a healthy co-twin of an affected twin (not recorded which). The specimen sequenced was blood. The CDR3 is CASSLGQGVAEAFF. Full variable domain (missing parts from reference TRBV7-9 and TRBJ1-1): DTGVSQNPRHKITKRGQNVTFRCDPISEHNRLYWYRQTLGQGPEFLTYFQNEAQLEKSRLLSDRFSAERPKGSFSTLEIQRTEQGDSAMYLCASSLGQGVAEAFFGQGTRLTVV.